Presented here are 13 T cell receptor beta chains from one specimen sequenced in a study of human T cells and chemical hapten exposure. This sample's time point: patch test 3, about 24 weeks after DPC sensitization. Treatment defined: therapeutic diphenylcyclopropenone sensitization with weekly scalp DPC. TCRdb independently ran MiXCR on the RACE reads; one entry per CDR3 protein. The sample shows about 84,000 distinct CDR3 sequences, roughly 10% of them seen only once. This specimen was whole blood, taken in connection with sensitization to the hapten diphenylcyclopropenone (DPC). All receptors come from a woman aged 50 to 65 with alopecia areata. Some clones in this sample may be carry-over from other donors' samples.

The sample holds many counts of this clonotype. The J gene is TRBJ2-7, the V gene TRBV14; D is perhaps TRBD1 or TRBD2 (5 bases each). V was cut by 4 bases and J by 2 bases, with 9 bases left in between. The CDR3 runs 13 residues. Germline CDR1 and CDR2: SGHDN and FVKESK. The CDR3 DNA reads TGTGCCAGCAGCCGGGACCCCGCCTACGAGCAGTACTTC. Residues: CASSRDPAYEQYF.

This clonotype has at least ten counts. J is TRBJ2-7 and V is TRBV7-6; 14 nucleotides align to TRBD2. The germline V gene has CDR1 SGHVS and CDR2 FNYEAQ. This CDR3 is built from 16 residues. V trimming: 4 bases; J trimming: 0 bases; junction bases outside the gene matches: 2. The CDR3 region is CASSSGTSGSSYEQYF. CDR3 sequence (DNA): TGTGCCAGCAGCTCTGGGACTAGCGGGAGCTCCTACGAGCAGTACTTC.

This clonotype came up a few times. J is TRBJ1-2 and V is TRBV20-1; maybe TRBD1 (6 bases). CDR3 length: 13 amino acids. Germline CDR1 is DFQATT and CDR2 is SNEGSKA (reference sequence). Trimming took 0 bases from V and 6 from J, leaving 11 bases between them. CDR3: CSARDWGANGYTF. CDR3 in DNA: TGCAGTGCTAGAGATTGGGGGGCGAATGGCTACACCTTC.

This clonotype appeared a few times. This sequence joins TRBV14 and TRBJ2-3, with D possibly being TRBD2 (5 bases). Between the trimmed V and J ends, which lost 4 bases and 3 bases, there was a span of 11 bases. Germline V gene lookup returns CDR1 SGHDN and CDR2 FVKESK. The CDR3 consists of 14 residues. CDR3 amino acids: CASSLAGWTDTQYF. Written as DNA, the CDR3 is TGTGCCAGCAGCCTCGCGGGCTGGACAGATACGCAGTATTTT.

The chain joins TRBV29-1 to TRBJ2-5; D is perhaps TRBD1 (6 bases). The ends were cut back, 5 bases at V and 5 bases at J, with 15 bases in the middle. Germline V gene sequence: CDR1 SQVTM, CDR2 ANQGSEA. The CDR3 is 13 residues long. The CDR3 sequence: CSVRFGRGETQYF. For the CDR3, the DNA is TGCAGCGTTCGATTTGGCAGGGGTGAGACCCAGTACTTC.

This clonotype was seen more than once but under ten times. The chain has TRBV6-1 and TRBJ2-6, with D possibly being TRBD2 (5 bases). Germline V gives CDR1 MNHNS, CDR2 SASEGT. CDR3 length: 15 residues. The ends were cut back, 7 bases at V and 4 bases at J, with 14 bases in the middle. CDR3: CASTVGVGGANVLTF. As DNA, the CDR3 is TGTGCCAGCACCGTCGGGGTTGGGGGGGCCAACGTCCTGACTTTC.

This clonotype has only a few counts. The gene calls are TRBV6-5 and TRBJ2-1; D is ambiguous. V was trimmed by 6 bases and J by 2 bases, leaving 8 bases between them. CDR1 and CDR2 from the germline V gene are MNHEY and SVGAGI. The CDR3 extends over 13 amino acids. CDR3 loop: CASRYSPYNEQFF. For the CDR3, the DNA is TGTGCCAGCAGGTATTCGCCCTACAATGAGCAGTTCTTC.

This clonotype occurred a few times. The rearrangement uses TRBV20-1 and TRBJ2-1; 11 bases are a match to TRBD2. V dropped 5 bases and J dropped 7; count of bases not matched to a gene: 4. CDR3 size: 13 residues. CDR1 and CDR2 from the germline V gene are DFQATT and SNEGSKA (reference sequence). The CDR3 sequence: CSASSGRLNEQFF. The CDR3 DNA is TGCAGTGCTTCTAGCGGGAGGCTAAATGAGCAGTTCTTC.

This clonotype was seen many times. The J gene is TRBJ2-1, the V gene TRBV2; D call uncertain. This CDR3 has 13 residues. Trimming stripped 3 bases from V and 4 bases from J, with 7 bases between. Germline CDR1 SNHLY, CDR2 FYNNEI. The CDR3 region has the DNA TGTGCCAGCAGTGACTCCCATTACAATGAGCAGTTCTTC. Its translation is CASSDSHYNEQFF.

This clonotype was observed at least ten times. The CDR3 here is CSALRRNSPLHF. In DNA form, the CDR3 reads TGCAGTGCTTTGCGCCGCAATTCACCCCTCCACTTT. V and J are TRBV20-1 and TRBJ1-6; D ambiguous. Germline loops: CDR1 DFQATT, CDR2 SNEGSKA (reference sequence). There are 12 residues in the CDR3. With 5 bases removed from V and 7 bases from J, the gap between germline ends came to 9 bases.

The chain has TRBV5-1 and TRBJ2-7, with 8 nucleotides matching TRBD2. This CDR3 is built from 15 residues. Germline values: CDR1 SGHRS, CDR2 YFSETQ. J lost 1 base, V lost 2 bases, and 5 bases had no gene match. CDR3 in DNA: TGCGCCAGCAGCTTCACTAGCGGTGATTCCTACGAGCAGTACTTC. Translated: CASSFTSGDSYEQYF.

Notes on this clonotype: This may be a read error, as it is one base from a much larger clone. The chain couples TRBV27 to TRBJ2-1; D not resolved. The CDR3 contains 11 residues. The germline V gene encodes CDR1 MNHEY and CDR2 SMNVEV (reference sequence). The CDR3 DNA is TGTACCAGCAGTTATGGCAATGAGCAGTTCTTC. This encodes CTSSYGNEQFF.

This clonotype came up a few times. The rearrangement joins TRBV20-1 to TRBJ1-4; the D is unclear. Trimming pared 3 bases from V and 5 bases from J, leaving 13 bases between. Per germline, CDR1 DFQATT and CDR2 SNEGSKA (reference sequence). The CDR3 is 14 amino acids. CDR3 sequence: CSASPGHGNEKLFF. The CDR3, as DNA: TGCAGTGCTAGTCCTGGGCACGGGAATGAAAAACTGTTTTTT.